The present entry profiles one T cell receptor beta chain with its context. The sample comes from a study of blood T cell repertoires in COVID-19. Trimming removed 5 bases from V and 7 bases from J; junction bases left unmatched: 7. The CDR3 extends over 14 amino acids. The germline CDR1 and CDR2 sequences are SGHRS and YFSETQ. Profiled with immunoSEQ multiplex PCR; TCRdb holds only in-frame clones, not every one. Among 100,000 to 150,000 clones listed, 85% were seen once. The sequencing sample was made of peripheral blood. The receptor was derived from an elderly woman with acute or convalescent COVID-19. V usage is TRBV5-1 and J usage is TRBJ1-4, with 8 bases matching TRBD1. CDR3 sequence (DNA): TGCGCCAGCAGTTCCGGACAGGGTGGTGAAAAACTGTTTTTT. This gives the protein CASSSGQGGEKLFF.